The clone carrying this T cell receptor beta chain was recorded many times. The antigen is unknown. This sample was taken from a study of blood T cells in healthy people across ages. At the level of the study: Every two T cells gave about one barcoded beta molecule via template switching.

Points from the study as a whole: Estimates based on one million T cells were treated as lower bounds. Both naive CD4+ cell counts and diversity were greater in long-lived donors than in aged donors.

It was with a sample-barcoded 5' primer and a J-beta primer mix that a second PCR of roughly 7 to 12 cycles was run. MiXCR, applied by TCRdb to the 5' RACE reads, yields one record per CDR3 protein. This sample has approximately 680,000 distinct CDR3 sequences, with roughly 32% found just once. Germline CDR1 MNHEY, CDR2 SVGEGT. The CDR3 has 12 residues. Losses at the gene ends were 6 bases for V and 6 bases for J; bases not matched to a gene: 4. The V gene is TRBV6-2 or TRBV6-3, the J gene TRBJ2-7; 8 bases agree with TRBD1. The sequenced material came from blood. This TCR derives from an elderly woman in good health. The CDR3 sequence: CASSDRGGEQYF. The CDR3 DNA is TGTGCCAGCAGCGACAGGGGTGGCGAGCAGTACTTC.